The 9 T cell receptor beta chains below all came from one sample that was sequenced in a study of T-cell reconstitution after alpha-beta-depleted transplantation in children. Preparation of the TCRbeta library used unique molecular identifiers. TCRdb used MiXCR to reprocess the PCR reads, holding one entry per CDR3 protein. The table lists around 530,000 distinct CDR3 sequences, about 30% of them singletons, with 2% to 2.5% in the top ten. Material: PBMCs from the stem cell graft donor, obtained from the stem cell graft. The receptor set was obtained from a human donor who donated a stem cell graft to a child with aplastic anemia.

This clonotype came up a few times. This sequence joins TRBV24-1 and TRBJ2-5; D might be TRBD1 (5 bases). V lost 4 bases and J 0 bases, leaving 8 bases between the germline ends. CDR1 and CDR2 (germline): KGHDR, SFDVKD. The CDR3 contains 14 residues. Written as DNA, the CDR3 is TGTGCCACCAGTGACACGGACAACCAAGAGACCCAGTACTTC. Its protein product is CATSDTDNQETQYF.

This clonotype showed up just a few times. The CDR3 sequence: CASSFTGEITYEQYF. For the CDR3, the DNA is TGTGCCAGCAGCTTTACAGGGGAAATTACCTACGAGCAGTACTTC. The chain links TRBV5-6 to TRBJ2-7, with 7 bases aligning to TRBD1. The CDR3 covers 15 residues. Germline lookup yields CDR1 SGHDT and CDR2 YYEEEE. The V gene end was trimmed by 2 bases and the J gene end by 2 bases; junction bases not matched to a gene: 7. Together with reference TRBV5-6 and TRBJ2-7, the CDR3 gives the full variable domain: DAGVTQSPTHLIKTRGQQVTLRCSPKSGHDTVSWYQQALGQGPQFIFQYYEEEERQRGNFPDRFSGHQFPNYSSELNVNALLLGDSALYLCASSFTGEITYEQYFGPGTRLTVT.

This clonotype has just a few counts. The V and J genes are TRBV5-4 and TRBJ2-5, with 7 bases lining up with TRBD1. The V and J ends lost 2 bases and 4 bases, in that order; junction bases with no gene match: 5. This CDR3 spans 14 amino acids. Looked up from germline, CDR1 is SGHNT and CDR2 is YYREEE (reference sequence). The CDR3 DNA sequence: TGTGCCAGCAGCTTTGGTTACAGGGGAGAGACCCAGTACTTC. Its translation is CASSFGYRGETQYF.

The rearrangement uses TRBV12-3 or TRBV12-4 and TRBJ2-7, with 7 bases identical to TRBD2. Trimming removed 3 bases from V and 6 bases from J; junction bases left unmatched: 8. This CDR3 has 14 residues. This CDR3 is CASSFKRGRFEQYF. The CDR3 coding sequence is TGTGCCAGCAGTTTCAAGCGGGGTCGTTTCGAGCAGTACTTC.

There are a few counts of this clonotype. The chain links TRBV7-2 to TRBJ2-7, with D maybe TRBD1 (6 bases). Trimming left V 5 bases short and J 3 bases short, with 8 bases between. The CDR3 runs to 12 residues. CDR1 and CDR2 from the germline V gene are SGHTA and FQGNSA. The CDR3 region has the DNA TGTGCCAGCAGCGAACAGGGCTACGAGCAGTACTTC. This codes for CASSEQGYEQYF. The variable domain in full, with the rest retrieved from reference TRBV7-2 and TRBJ2-7, is GAGVSQSPSNKVTEKGKDVELRCDPISGHTALYWYRQSLGQGLEFLIYFQGNSAPDKSGLPSDRFSAERTGGSVSTLTIQRTQQEDSAVYLCASSEQGYEQYFGPGTRLTVT.

This clonotype came up a few times. The chain joins TRBV3-1 to TRBJ2-1, with a tentative D call TRBD2 (5 bases). Trimming stripped 5 bases from V and 4 bases from J, with 15 bases between. This CDR3 is 15 amino acids long. CDR1 and CDR2 from the germline V gene are LGHDT and YNNKEL (reference sequence). CDR3 nucleotides: TGTGCCAGCAGCTCCGAGGGAGCGGAATACAATGAGCAGTTCTTC. The encoded protein is CASSSEGAEYNEQFF.

The V and J genes are TRBV5-1 and TRBJ1-1; TRBD1 might be the D (6 bases). V was trimmed by 3 bases and J by 5 bases, leaving 14 bases between them. Germline CDR1 and CDR2: SGHRS and YFSETQ. The CDR3 totals 14 residues. The CDR3 region has the DNA TGCGCCAGCAGCTCATCCCGGACAGAAACTGAAGCTTTCTTT. This gives the protein CASSSSRTETEAFF.

This sequence joins TRBV20-1 and TRBJ1-2; 9 nucleotides line up with TRBD1. The CDR3 is 16 amino acids. CDR1 and CDR2 from the germline V gene are DFQATT and SNEGSKA (reference sequence). Unmatched junction bases numbered 13, after V lost 0 bases and J lost 8 bases. The chain's CDR3 is CSARDSSAGQGTGYTF. Written as DNA, the CDR3 is TGCAGTGCTAGAGACTCGTCTGCGGGACAGGGAACGGGCTACACCTTC.

The chain couples TRBV18 to TRBJ2-5, with no clear D. Germline lookup yields CDR1 KGHSH and CDR2 LQKENI. The CDR3 is 17 residues long. V was pared by 0 bases and J by 5 bases, with 19 bases between. Here the CDR3 reads CASSPPLHSQYTETQYF. CDR3 in DNA: TGTGCCAGCTCACCACCGCTCCACAGTCAATACACGGAGACCCAGTACTTC.